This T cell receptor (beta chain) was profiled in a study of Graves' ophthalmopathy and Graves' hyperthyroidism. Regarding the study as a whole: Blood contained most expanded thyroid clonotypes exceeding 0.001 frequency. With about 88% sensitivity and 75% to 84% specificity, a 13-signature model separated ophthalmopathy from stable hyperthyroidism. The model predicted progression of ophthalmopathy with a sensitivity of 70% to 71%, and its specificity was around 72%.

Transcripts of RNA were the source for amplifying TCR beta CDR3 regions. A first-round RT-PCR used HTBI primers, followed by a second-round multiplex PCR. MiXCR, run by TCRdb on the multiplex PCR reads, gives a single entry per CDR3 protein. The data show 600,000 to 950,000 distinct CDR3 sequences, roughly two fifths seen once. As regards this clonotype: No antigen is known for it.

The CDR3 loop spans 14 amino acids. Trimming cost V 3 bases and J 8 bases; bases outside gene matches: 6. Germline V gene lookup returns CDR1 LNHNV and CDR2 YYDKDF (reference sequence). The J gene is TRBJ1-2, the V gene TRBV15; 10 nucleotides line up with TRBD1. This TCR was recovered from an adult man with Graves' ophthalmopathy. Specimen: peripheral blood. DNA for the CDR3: TGTGCCACCAGCAGGGACGGGACAGGGGACGGCTACACCTTC. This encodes CATSRDGTGDGYTF.